This T cell receptor beta chain is drawn from a study of T-cell memory formation after mild COVID-19. Trimming cost V 0 bases and J 3 bases, with 11 bases left between them. The CDR3 totals 15 residues. Per the germline V gene, CDR1 is DFQATT and CDR2 is SNEGSKA (reference sequence). Using its own MiXCR run on the 5' RACE reads, TCRdb lists one record per CDR3 protein. The sample records hundreds of thousands of distinct CDR3 sequences, 20% being singletons. Whole-study findings and limits: Clones that contracted from day 15 to 85 had balanced CD4/CD8; later expanders were CD4+ biased. Second-wave clones peaking on day 37 lacked confirmed SARS-CoV-2 specificity. Shrinking CD4+ clones resided mostly in CM and EM, and CD8+ ones in EMRA.

Note on this clonotype: No antigen is known for it.

The chain is built from TRBV20-1 and TRBJ2-2, with a tentative D call TRBD1 (5 bases). This TCR came from an adult woman who had mild COVID-19 (a few samples of this study predate the infection). Cell type and time point are not known. The sample consisted of PBMCs or a T cell subset sorted from them (not recorded which). CDR3 in DNA: TGCAGTGCTAGAGAGGCAGGGTACGACACCGGGGAGCTGTTTTTT. Its protein is CSAREAGYDTGELFF.